A selection of T cell receptor beta chains follows, all from one sample in a study of cytotoxic CD8 clonotypes in ibrutinib-treated CLL. Only in-frame clones appear in the TCRdb table, and some are missing; sequencing was by immunoSEQ multiplex PCR. The repertoire has approximately 300,000 clones, 80% of them found once; the top ten carry about 6.7%. Sequencing was performed on PBMCs, taken before ibrutinib treatment. These receptors all stem from a human donor with chronic lymphocytic leukemia. Each CDR3 is given with its conserved first and last residue. The order of the fields is CDR3 length, D gene, clone size, J gene, V gene, CDR3 protein, CDR3 DNA. A D gene is named only where the DNA matches it firmly. The size entry is marked missing in some rows and otherwise reads once, few, many or a size class.

cdr3_length: 15; d_call: NA; clone_size: few; j_call: TRBJ2-2; v_call: TRBV10-1; cdr3_aa: CASRAAEGEIGELFF; cdr3_nt: TGCGCCAGCAGGGCCGCGGAGGGGGAGATAGGGGAGCTGTTTTTT
cdr3_length: 13; d_call: NA; clone_size: NA; j_call: TRBJ2-7; v_call: TRBV28; cdr3_aa: CATTVGPGYEQYF; cdr3_nt: TGTGCCACCACAGTGGGGCCAGGTTACGAGCAGTACTTC
cdr3_length: 18; d_call: TRBD2; clone_size: once; j_call: TRBJ2-3; v_call: TRBV10-3; cdr3_aa: CAIRPVPGGLGDTDTQYF; cdr3_nt: TGTGCCATCAGACCGGTACCGGGGGGTTTAGGGGACACAGATACGCAGTATTTT
cdr3_length: 12; d_call: TRBD1; clone_size: NA; j_call: TRBJ2-3; v_call: TRBV29-1; cdr3_aa: CSVEGQGAAQYF; cdr3_nt: TGCAGCGTTGAAGGACAGGGGGCGGCGCAGTATTTT
cdr3_length: 14; d_call: TRBD1; clone_size: once; j_call: TRBJ1-2; v_call: TRBV6-6; cdr3_aa: CASRAGTGGAGYTF; cdr3_nt: TGTGCCAGCAGAGCCGGGACAGGGGGTGCTGGCTACACCTTC
cdr3_length: 17; d_call: TRBD2; clone_size: NA; j_call: TRBJ2-5; v_call: TRBV5-1; cdr3_aa: CASSLGGLAGDLETQYF; cdr3_nt: TGCGCCAGCAGCTTGGGTGGGCTAGCGGGAGATTTGGAGACCCAGTACTTC
cdr3_length: 13; d_call: NA; clone_size: once; j_call: TRBJ1-1; v_call: TRBV9; cdr3_aa: CASSGSMNTEAFF; cdr3_nt: TGTGCCAGCAGCGGATCCATGAACACTGAAGCTTTCTTT
cdr3_length: 14; d_call: NA; clone_size: NA; j_call: TRBJ2-4; v_call: TRBV6-6; cdr3_aa: CASSYGIAKNIQYF; cdr3_nt: TGTGCCAGCAGTTATGGTATAGCCAAAAACATTCAGTACTTC
cdr3_length: 12; d_call: NA; clone_size: once; j_call: TRBJ2-5; v_call: TRBV6-5; cdr3_aa: CASRDPTGAQYF; cdr3_nt: TGTGCCAGCAGAGACCCAACGGGGGCCCAGTACTTC
cdr3_length: 13; d_call: TRBD1; clone_size: NA; j_call: TRBJ2-1; v_call: TRBV4-3; cdr3_aa: CASSHTGGGEQFF; cdr3_nt: TGCGCCAGCAGCCATACAGGGGGCGGTGAGCAGTTCTTC
cdr3_length: 16; d_call: TRBD1; clone_size: NA; j_call: TRBJ2-4; v_call: TRBV6-5; cdr3_aa: CASSYRAGGFGNIQYF; cdr3_nt: TGTGCCAGCAGTTACCGGGCAGGGGGTTTTGGGAACATTCAGTACTTC
cdr3_length: 15; d_call: TRBD1; clone_size: NA; j_call: TRBJ2-3; v_call: TRBV27; cdr3_aa: CASSDRDRATDTQYF; cdr3_nt: TGTGCCAGCAGTGATCGGGACAGGGCTACAGATACGCAGTATTTT
cdr3_length: 19; d_call: TRBD2; clone_size: NA; j_call: TRBJ2-3; v_call: TRBV30; cdr3_aa: CAWSMVTGTSTTLTDTQYF; cdr3_nt: TGTGCCTGGAGTATGGTTACCGGGACTAGCACAACACTGACGGATACGCAGTATTTT
cdr3_length: 15; d_call: NA; clone_size: NA; j_call: TRBJ2-4; v_call: TRBV4-3; cdr3_aa: CASSQGLVSKNIQYF; cdr3_nt: TGCGCCAGCAGCCAGGGGTTAGTGTCCAAAAACATTCAGTACTTC
cdr3_length: 14; d_call: NA; clone_size: NA; j_call: TRBJ2-7; v_call: TRBV27; cdr3_aa: CASSPSLQDWEQYF; cdr3_nt: TGTGCCAGCAGTCCCAGTTTACAGGATTGGGAGCAGTACTTC
cdr3_length: 15; d_call: NA; clone_size: NA; j_call: TRBJ2-1; v_call: TRBV13; cdr3_aa: CASSLHGLANNEQFF; cdr3_nt: TGTGCCAGCAGCTTACACGGACTGGCAAACAATGAGCAGTTCTTC